The clone carrying this T cell receptor beta chain has more than one count but fewer than ten. These data belong to a study of OX40 agonist ivuxolimab in advanced cancers. Overall study: Dose-escalation patients' cancers were hepatocellular carcinoma, melanoma, renal cell or head and neck cancer. One patient with hepatocellular carcinoma and two with cutaneous melanoma, three in all, had partial responses.

The assay was immunoSEQ multiplex PCR, and TCRdb's table has in-frame clones only and misses some. The table has fewer than 35,000 clones, 81% seen once; the top ten hold 15% to 20%. The CDR3 runs 13 residues. Germline assignment: CDR1 MNHNS and CDR2 SASEGT. The V and J ends lost 6 bases and 0 bases respectively, with 6 bases between them. The TCR sequence derives from an adult with an advanced solid tumor such as melanoma, head and neck, liver or kidney cancer. The chain employs TRBV6-1 and TRBJ1-5; D uncertain. The sample was CD4+ or CD8+ T cells sorted from blood, taken in a trial of the OX40 agonist ivuxolimab. CDR3 bases: TGTGCCAGCAGGGGGAATAGCAATCAGCCCCAGCATTTT. The encoded protein is CASRGNSNQPQHF.